One and the same sample provided the 21 T cell receptor beta chains below, sequenced in a study of blood T cell repertoires in COVID-19. Profiled with immunoSEQ multiplex PCR; TCRdb holds only in-frame clones, not every one. The sample has 330,000 or so clones, about 89% seen once. Sequencing was carried out using PBMCs or T cells enriched from blood (not recorded which). These receptors were collected from a man in his forties or fifties in a cohort exposed to, infected with or recovered from COVID-19 (not recorded which).

The J gene is TRBJ2-1, the V gene TRBV18, with 12 bases aligning to TRBD2. Germline V gives CDR1 KGHSH, CDR2 LQKENI. The CDR3 has 18 residues. J was trimmed by 1 base and V by 2 bases; bases with no gene match: 6. CDR3 coding DNA: TGTGCCAGCTCACCATATATGACTAGCGGGAGATCCTACAATGAGCAGTTCTTC. This codes for CASSPYMTSGRSYNEQFF.

The rearrangement links TRBV5-1 to TRBJ1-1; D perhaps matches TRBD1 (6 bases). V was trimmed by 0 bases and J by 4 bases, leaving 13 bases between them. Per germline, CDR1 SGHRS and CDR2 YFSETQ. The CDR3 contains 15 residues. The CDR3 region is CASSLDRARSTEAFF. DNA for the CDR3: TGCGCCAGCAGCTTGGACAGGGCTAGAAGCACTGAAGCTTTCTTT.

The chain uses TRBV27 and TRBJ1-2; tentatively, D is TRBD1 (5 bases). This CDR3 has 15 amino acids. V was trimmed by 4 bases and J by 5 bases, leaving 17 bases between them. Looked up from germline, CDR1 is MNHEY and CDR2 is SMNVEV (reference sequence). The CDR3 sequence is CASSYALGRGYGYTF. DNA of the CDR3: TGTGCCAGCAGTTATGCTCTGGGGAGGGGTTATGGCTACACCTTC.

The chain is built from TRBV3-1 (or the pseudogene TRBV3-2) and TRBJ2-5; D uncertain. V was cut by 1 base and J by 9 bases, with 12 bases left in between. The CDR3 length is 13 residues. CDR1 and CDR2 (germline): LGHDT, YNNKEL (reference sequence). CDR3 nucleotide sequence: TGTGCCAGCAGCCAAGGGGCGAGTCTGGCCCAGTACTTC. It translates to CASSQGASLAQYF.

This chain connects TRBV5-1 to TRBJ2-1, with 9 bases aligning to TRBD2. Germline loops: CDR1 SGHRS, CDR2 YFSETQ. This CDR3 is built from 16 residues. Germline trimming cut 4 bases from V and 6 bases from J; bases unmatched to any gene: 11. CDR3 loop: CASSPGGAGGFNEQFF. CDR3 bases: TGCGCCAGCAGCCCCGGGGGAGCGGGAGGCTTCAATGAGCAGTTCTTC.

This clone showed up just a few times. This chain links TRBV2 with TRBJ2-3; 9 bases match TRBD1. After removal of 6 bases from V and 2 bases from J, the junction contained 6 bases not matched to a gene. CDR1 and CDR2 from the germline V gene are SNHLY and FYNNEI. This CDR3 is built from 15 residues. This CDR3 is CASRGTGSLTDTQYF. In nucleotides, the CDR3 is TGTGCCAGCAGGGGGACAGGGTCCCTCACAGATACGCAGTATTTT.

The J gene is TRBJ2-7, the V gene TRBV11-2, with D maybe TRBD1 (6 bases). Germline loops: CDR1 SGHAT, CDR2 FQNNGV. This CDR3 is 13 amino acids long. Trimming took off 5 bases at V and 2 bases at J, with 10 bases between the two ends. CDR3 sequence: CASSPDRPYEQYF. As DNA, the CDR3 is TGTGCCAGCAGCCCAGACAGGCCCTACGAGCAGTACTTC.

In its sample, this clone was seen a few times. The chain is built from TRBV30 and TRBJ1-3; D unresolved. This CDR3 is 14 amino acids long. V gave up 1 base and J gave up 0 bases, with 7 bases separating them. Germline values: CDR1 GTSNPN, CDR2 SVGIG (reference sequence). The CDR3 loop is CAWSAGFSGNTIYF. Here the CDR3 DNA reads TGTGCCTGGAGTGCGGGTTTCTCTGGAAACACCATATATTTT.

The CDR3 DNA sequence: TGCAGTGCTGGGGCGCGCGAGCAGTACTTC. It is translated as CSAGAREQYF. V gene TRBV20-1 combines with J gene TRBJ2-7; TRBD1 is a possible D gene (5 bases). Trimming shortened V by 5 bases and J by 6 bases, and 8 bases separated the two germline ends. In germline, CDR1 is DFQATT, CDR2 SNEGSKA (reference sequence). The CDR3 has 10 amino acids.

The genes are TRBV18 and TRBJ1-1; 7 bases agree with TRBD1. The CDR3 sequence is 18 residues long. Losses at the gene ends were 2 bases for V and 1 base for J; bases not matched to a gene: 13. Germline CDR1 is KGHSH and CDR2 is LQKENI. CDR3 residues: CASSPSASTGIRNTEAFF. The DNA for the CDR3 is TGTGCCAGCTCACCATCCGCCTCGACAGGGATAAGGAACACTGAAGCTTTCTTT.

The chain carries TRBV5-1 and TRBJ2-5; TRBD2 matches 14 bases. CDR1 and CDR2 (germline): SGHRS, YFSETQ. This CDR3 region has 16 residues. J lost 5 bases, V lost 4 bases, and 7 bases had no gene match. CDR3 sequence: CASSRGTSGSIETQYF. DNA of the CDR3: TGCGCCAGCAGCCGAGGGACTAGCGGGAGTATCGAGACCCAGTACTTC. The complete variable domain, with remaining parts taken from reference TRBV5-1 and TRBJ2-5, reads KAGVTQTPRYLIKTRGQQVTLSCSPISGHRSVSWYQQTPGQGLQFLFEYFSETQRNKGNFPGRFSGRQFSNSRSEMNVSTLELGDSALYLCASSRGTSGSIETQYFGPGTRLLVL.

This clone appeared a few times. This sequence joins TRBV24-1 and TRBJ2-1; D is possibly TRBD2 (7 bases). Germline-derived CDR1 and CDR2 are KGHDR and SFDVKD. Trimming removed 3 bases at V and 4 bases at J, with 12 bases between. This CDR3 contains 15 residues. CDR3 protein: CATSDNEGGYNEQFF. DNA of the CDR3: TGTGCCACCAGTGATAACGAGGGGGGGTACAATGAGCAGTTCTTC.

This sequence joins TRBV28 and TRBJ2-3, with TRBD2 identical over 12 bases. The ends lost 6 bases at V and 4 bases at J; junction bases unmatched: 5. The length of the CDR3 is 15 residues. Germline values: CDR1 MDHEN, CDR2 SYDVKM. The CDR3 here is CASSRGTSGPDTQYF. CDR3 coding DNA: TGTGCCAGCAGCCGCGGGACTAGCGGGCCAGATACGCAGTATTTT. Complete variable domain (other parts from reference TRBV28 and TRBJ2-3): DVKVTQSSRYLVKRTGEKVFLECVQDMDHENMFWYRQDPGLGLRLIYFSYDVKMKEKGDIPEGYSVSREKKERFSLILESASTNQTSMYLCASSRGTSGPDTQYFGPGTRLTVL.

The V gene is TRBV30, the J gene TRBJ2-7, with D maybe TRBD1 (5 bases). The ends were cut back, 0 bases at V and 6 bases at J, with 9 bases in the middle. This CDR3 has 12 amino acids. Germline CDR1 GTSNPN, CDR2 SVGIG (reference sequence). This CDR3 is CAWSVKGIEQYF. For the CDR3, the DNA is TGTGCCTGGAGTGTCAAGGGGATCGAGCAGTACTTC.

The chain combines TRBV30 with TRBJ1-1; 7 bases map to TRBD1. V was clipped by 2 bases and J by 5 bases; unmatched bases: 11. CDR3 length: 15 residues. Germline V gene data show CDR1 as GTSNPN and CDR2 as SVGIG (reference sequence). The CDR3 sequence: CAWSQNPRGLTEAFF. The CDR3 nucleotides are TGTGCCTGGAGTCAGAACCCTAGGGGGCTTACTGAAGCTTTCTTT.

The J gene is TRBJ2-5, the V gene TRBV18; no clear D. V lost 3 bases and J 2 bases, leaving 10 bases between the germline ends. From germline, CDR1 is KGHSH and CDR2 LQKENI. The CDR3 runs to 14 residues. CDR3 region: CASSPEYLQETQYF. The CDR3 DNA sequence: TGTGCCAGCTCACCCGAATACTTACAAGAGACCCAGTACTTC.

The chain is built from TRBV9 and TRBJ2-6; 15 positions match TRBD2. CDR3 size: 20 residues. Germline V gene lookup returns CDR1 SGDLS and CDR2 YYNGEE. J lost 3 bases, V lost 4 bases, and 11 bases had no gene match. CDR3 DNA: TGTGCCAGCAGCTACGGGACTAGCGGGAGGCCGTCGCTTGGGGCCAACGTCCTGACTTTC. It codes for CASSYGTSGRPSLGANVLTF.

The gene calls are TRBV28 and TRBJ1-1, with a weak D call TRBD1 (5 bases). The CDR3 covers 15 residues. The germline V gene has CDR1 MDHEN and CDR2 SYDVKM. Trimming removed 3 bases at V and 3 bases at J, with 14 bases between. CDR3 nucleotides: TGTGCCAGCAGTTTTCAGGGCCTCAGTTACACTGAAGCTTTCTTT. This translates into CASSFQGLSYTEAFF.

The CDR3 region is CASRRQGAHGYTF. The CDR3 DNA is TGTGCCAGCAGGAGACAGGGGGCGCATGGCTACACCTTC. The chain employs TRBV6-5 and TRBJ1-2, with 10 bases matching TRBD1. CDR1 is MNHEY, CDR2 SVGAGI, per germline. CDR3 length: 13 amino acids. V was clipped by 6 bases and J by 6 bases; unmatched bases: 4.

V and J are TRBV6-5 and TRBJ2-7, with a weak D call TRBD2 (5 bases). CDR1 and CDR2 from the germline V gene are MNHEY and SVGAGI. The CDR3 totals 13 residues. Trimming took off 7 bases at V and 6 bases at J, with 16 bases between the two ends. The CDR3 DNA follows: TGTGCCAGCACCCCGGGGTCTTCAACCGAGCAGTACTTC. The encoded protein is CASTPGSSTEQYF.

The chain links TRBV28 to TRBJ2-2; D perhaps matches TRBD2 (6 bases). CDR1 and CDR2 from the germline V gene are MDHEN and SYDVKM. Trimming pared 4 bases from V and 4 bases from J, leaving 10 bases between. The CDR3 covers 14 residues. The CDR3 reads CASSWMGGTGELFF. CDR3 DNA: TGTGCCAGCAGTTGGATGGGGGGCACCGGGGAGCTGTTTTTT. The entire variable domain, with the rest obtained from reference TRBV28 and TRBJ2-2, is as follows: DVKVTQSSRYLVKRTGEKVFLECVQDMDHENMFWYRQDPGLGLRLIYFSYDVKMKEKGDIPEGYSVSREKKERFSLILESASTNQTSMYLCASSWMGGTGELFFGEGSRLTVL.